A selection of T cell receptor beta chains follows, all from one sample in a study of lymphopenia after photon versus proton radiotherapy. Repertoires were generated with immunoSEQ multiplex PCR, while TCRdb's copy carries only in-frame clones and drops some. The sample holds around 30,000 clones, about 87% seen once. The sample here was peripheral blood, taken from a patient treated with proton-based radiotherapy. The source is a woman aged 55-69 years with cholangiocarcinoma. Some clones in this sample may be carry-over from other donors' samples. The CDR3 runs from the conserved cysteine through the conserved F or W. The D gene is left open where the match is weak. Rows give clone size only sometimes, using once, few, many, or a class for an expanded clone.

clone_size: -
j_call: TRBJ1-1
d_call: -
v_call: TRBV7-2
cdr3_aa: CASSLGGIYTEAFF
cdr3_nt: TGTGCCAGCAGCTTAGGGGGAATTTACACTGAAGCTTTCTTT

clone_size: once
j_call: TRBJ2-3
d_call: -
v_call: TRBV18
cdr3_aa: CASSPPEGRATQYF
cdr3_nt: TGTGCCAGCTCACCGCCTGAGGGAAGGGCTACGCAGTATTTT

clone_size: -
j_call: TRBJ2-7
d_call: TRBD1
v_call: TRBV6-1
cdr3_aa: CASQIKGRGYYEQYF
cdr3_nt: TGTGCCAGCCAGATCAAGGGCAGGGGGTACTACGAGCAGTACTTC

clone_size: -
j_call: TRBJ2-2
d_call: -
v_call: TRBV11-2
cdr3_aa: CASSLQHGSNTGELFF
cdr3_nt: TGTGCCAGCAGCTTACAGCACGGATCGAACACCGGGGAGCTGTTTTTT

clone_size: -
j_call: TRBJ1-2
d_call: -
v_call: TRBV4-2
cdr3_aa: CASSQPGRSYGYTF
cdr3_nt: TGTGCCAGCAGCCAACCGGGACGGTCCTATGGCTACACCTTC

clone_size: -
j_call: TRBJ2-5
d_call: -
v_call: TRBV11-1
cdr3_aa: CASSLLSPLETQYF
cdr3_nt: TGTGCCAGCAGCTTATTGTCTCCGCTAGAGACCCAGTACTTC

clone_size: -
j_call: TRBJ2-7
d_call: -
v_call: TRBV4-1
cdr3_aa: CASSQGRGEDYEQYF
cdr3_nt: TGCGCCAGCAGCCAAGGGAGGGGGGAGGACTACGAGCAGTACTTC

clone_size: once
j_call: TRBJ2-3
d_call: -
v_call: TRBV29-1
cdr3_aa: CSVDRVVDTQYF
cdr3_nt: TGCAGCGTTGATCGCGTGGTAGATACGCAGTATTTT

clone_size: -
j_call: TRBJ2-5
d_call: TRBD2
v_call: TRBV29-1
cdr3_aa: CSALAGGETQYF
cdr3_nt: TGCAGCGCTCTAGCGGGAGGAGAGACCCAGTACTTC

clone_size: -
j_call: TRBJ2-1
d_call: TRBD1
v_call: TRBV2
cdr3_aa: CASRDRGHEQFF
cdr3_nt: TGTGCCAGCAGGGACAGGGGACATGAGCAGTTCTTC

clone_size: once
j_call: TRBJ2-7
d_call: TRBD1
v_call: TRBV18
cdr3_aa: CASSLTPGQGISEQYF
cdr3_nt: TGTGCCAGCTCACTTACTCCTGGACAGGGAATCTCCGAGCAGTACTTC

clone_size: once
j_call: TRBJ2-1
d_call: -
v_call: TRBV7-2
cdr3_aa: CASSLPSGGGSSYNEQFF
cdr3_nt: TGTGCCAGCAGCCTCCCCTCCGGTGGGGGGAGCTCCTACAATGAGCAGTTCTTC

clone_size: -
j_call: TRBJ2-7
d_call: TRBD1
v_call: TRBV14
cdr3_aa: CASSQPGTGGYEQYF
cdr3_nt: TGTGCCAGCAGCCAGCCCGGGACAGGGGGGTACGAGCAGTACTTC

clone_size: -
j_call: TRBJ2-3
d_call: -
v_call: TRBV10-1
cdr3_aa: CASRGHPRRASTDTQYF
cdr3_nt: TGCGCCAGCAGGGGACACCCCCGGCGAGCGAGCACAGATACGCAGTATTTT

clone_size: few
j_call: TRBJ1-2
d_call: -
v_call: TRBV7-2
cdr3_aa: CASSLGPRKGYTF
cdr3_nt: TGTGCCAGCAGCTTAGGGCCTCGTAAGGGCTACACCTTC

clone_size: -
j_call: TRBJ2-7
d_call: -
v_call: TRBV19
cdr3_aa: CASSREPSYEQYF
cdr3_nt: TGTGCCAGTAGTAGGGAACCCTCCTACGAGCAGTACTTC

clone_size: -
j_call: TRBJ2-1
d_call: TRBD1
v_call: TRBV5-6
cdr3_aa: CASSRPGQGYNEQFF
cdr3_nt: TGTGCCAGCAGCCGACCGGGACAGGGCTACAATGAGCAGTTCTTC

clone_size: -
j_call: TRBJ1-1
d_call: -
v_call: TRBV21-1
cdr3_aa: CASQYQGLAEAFF
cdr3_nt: TGTGCCAGCCAGTACCAGGGCTTGGCTGAAGCTTTCTTT

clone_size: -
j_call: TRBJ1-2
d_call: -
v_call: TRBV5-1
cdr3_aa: CASSLEAETYGYTF
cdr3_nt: TGCGCCAGCAGCTTGGAGGCAGAAACCTATGGCTACACCTTC

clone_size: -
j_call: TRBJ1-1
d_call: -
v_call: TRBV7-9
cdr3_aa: CATNRGENTEAFF
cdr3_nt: TGTGCCACCAATAGGGGCGAGAACACTGAAGCTTTCTTT

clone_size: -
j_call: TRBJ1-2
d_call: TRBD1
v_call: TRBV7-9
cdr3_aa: CASSLGQGGYTF
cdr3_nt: TGTGCCAGCAGCCTCGGACAGGGCGGCTACACCTTC

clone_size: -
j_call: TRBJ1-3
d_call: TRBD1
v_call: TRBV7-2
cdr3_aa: CASSLRQGSGNTIYF
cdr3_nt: TGTGCCAGCAGCTTACGACAGGGCTCTGGAAACACCATATATTTT

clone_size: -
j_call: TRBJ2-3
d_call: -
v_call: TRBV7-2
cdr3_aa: CASSLGLTTDTQYF
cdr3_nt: TGTGCCAGCAGCTTAGGACTAACCACAGATACGCAGTATTTT

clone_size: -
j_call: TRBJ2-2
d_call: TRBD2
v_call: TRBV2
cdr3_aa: CASSGGPGELFF
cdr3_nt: TGTGCCAGCTCGGGGGGGCCCGGGGAGCTGTTTTTT

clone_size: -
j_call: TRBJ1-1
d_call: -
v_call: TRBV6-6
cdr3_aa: CASSYSGSEAFF
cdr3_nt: TGTGCCAGCAGTTATTCCGGATCCGAAGCTTTCTTT

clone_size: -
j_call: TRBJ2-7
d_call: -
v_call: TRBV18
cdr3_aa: CASSPATPSSYEQYF
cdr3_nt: TGTGCCAGCTCACCAGCTACCCCCAGCTCCTACGAGCAGTACTTC

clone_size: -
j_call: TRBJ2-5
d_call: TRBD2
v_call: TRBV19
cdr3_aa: CASSIDSLGAGAGETQYF
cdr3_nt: TGTGCCAGTAGTATAGACTCCCTAGGAGCGGGAGCGGGTGAGACCCAGTACTTC

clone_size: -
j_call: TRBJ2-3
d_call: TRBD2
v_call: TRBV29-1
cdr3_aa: CSVGRTSGPGDTQYF
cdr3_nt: TGCAGCGTTGGGAGGACTAGCGGGCCCGGGGATACGCAGTATTTT

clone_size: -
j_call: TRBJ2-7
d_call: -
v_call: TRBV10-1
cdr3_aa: CASSESIGGDVYEQYF
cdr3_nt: TGCGCCAGCAGTGAGTCGATTGGCGGGGACGTCTACGAGCAGTACTTC

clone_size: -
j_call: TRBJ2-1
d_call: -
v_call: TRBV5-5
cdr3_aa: CASSLAEGSGDNEQFF
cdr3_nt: TGTGCCAGCAGCTTGGCCGAAGGTAGCGGAGACAATGAGCAGTTCTTC

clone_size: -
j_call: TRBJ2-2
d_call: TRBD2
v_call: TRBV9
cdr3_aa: CASSVGGSGRAYTGELFF
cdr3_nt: TGTGCCAGCAGCGTAGGAGGTAGCGGGAGGGCCTACACCGGGGAGCTGTTTTTT